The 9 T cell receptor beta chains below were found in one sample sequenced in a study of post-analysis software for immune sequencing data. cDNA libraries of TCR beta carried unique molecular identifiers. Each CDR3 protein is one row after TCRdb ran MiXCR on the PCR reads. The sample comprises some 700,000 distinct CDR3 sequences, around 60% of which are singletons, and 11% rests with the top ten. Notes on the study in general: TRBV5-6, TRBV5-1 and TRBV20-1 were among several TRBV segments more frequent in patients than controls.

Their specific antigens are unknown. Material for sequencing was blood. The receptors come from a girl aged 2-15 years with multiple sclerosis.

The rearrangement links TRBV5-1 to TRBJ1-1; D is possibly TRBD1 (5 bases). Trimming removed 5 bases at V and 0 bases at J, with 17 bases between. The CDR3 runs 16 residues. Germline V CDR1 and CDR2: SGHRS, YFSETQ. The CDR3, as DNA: TGCGCCAGCAGTCCCTCCAGGGTGGTTATGAACACTGAAGCTTTCTTT. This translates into CASSPSRVVMNTEAFF.

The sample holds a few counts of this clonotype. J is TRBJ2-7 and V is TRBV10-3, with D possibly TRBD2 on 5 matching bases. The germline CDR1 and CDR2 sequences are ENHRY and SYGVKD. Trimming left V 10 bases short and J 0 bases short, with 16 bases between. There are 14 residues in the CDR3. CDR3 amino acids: CATYSIASSYEQYF. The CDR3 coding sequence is TGTGCCACGTATTCAATAGCGAGCTCCTACGAGCAGTACTTC.

In DNA, the CDR3 is TGTGCCAGCAGTTACGGTCCCGGCGGGGAGAACCAGTACTTC. Its translation: CASSYGPGGENQYF. The chain links TRBV6-6 to TRBJ2-7; D might be TRBD2 (6 bases). The CDR3 has 14 amino acids. With 2 bases removed from V and 10 bases from J, the gap between germline ends came to 18 bases. Per the germline V gene, CDR1 is MNHNY and CDR2 is SVGAGI (reference sequence).

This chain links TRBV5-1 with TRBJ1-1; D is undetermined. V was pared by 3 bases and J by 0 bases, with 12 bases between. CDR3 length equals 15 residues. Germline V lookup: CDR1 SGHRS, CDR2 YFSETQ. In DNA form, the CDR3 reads TGCGCCAGCAGCTCGAAAGGGCGAATGAACACTGAAGCTTTCTTT. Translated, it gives CASSSKGRMNTEAFF. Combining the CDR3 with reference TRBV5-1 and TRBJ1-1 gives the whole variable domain KAGVTQTPRYLIKTRGQQVTLSCSPISGHRSVSWYQQTPGQGLQFLFEYFSETQRNKGNFPGRFSGRQFSNSRSEMNVSTLELGDSALYLCASSSKGRMNTEAFFGQGTRLTVV.

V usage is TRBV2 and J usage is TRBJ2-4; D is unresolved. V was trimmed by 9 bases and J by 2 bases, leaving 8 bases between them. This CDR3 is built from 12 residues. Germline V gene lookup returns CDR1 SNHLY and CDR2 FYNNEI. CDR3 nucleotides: TGTGCCAGTGACCTTTCCAAAAACATTCAGTACTTC. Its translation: CASDLSKNIQYF.

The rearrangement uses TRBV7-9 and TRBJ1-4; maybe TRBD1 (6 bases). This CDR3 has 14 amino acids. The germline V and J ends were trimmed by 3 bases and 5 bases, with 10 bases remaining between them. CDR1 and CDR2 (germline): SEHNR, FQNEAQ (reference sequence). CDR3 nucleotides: TGTGCCAGCAGCTTTGGACAGCCAAATGAAAAACTGTTTTTT. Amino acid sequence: CASSFGQPNEKLFF.

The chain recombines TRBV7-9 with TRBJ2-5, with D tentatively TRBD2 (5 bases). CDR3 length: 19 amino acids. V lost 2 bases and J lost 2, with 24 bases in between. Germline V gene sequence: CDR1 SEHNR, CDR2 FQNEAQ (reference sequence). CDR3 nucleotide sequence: TGTGCCAGCAGCTTAAAGGTTTTCTCAGGACTTGAGGGACAAGAGACCCAGTACTTC. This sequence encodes CASSLKVFSGLEGQETQYF.

DNA for the CDR3: TGTGCCAGCAGTTTTGTGGTCGAGGGCTACACCTTC. It is translated as CASSFVVEGYTF. V is TRBV12-3 or TRBV12-4 and J is TRBJ1-2; D remains ambiguous. CDR3 size: 12 residues. V lost 3 bases, J lost 8 bases, and 10 bases lay in between.

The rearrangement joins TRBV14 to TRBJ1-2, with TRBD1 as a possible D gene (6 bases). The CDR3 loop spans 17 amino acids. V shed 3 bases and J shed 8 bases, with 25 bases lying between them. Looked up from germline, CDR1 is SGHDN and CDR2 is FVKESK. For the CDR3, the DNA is TGTGCCAGCAGCCATCTCAGCGGGCAGGGGTCCTTTGGCGGCTACACCTTC. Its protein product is CASSHLSGQGSFGGYTF.